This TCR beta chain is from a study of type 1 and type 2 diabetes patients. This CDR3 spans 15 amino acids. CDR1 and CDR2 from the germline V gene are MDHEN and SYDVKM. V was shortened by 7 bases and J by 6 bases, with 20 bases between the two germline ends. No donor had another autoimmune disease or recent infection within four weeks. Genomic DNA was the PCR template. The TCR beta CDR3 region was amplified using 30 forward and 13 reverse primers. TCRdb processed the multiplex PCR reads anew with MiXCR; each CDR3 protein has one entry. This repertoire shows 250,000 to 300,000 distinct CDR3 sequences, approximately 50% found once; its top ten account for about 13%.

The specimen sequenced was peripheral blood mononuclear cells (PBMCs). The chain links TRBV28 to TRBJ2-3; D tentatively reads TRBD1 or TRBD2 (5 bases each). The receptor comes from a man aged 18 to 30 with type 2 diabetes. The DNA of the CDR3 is TGTGCCAGCAAGTTCCAGGGTAGCGCAAAGGATACGCAGTATTTT. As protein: CASKFQGSAKDTQYF.